Sequencing of this T cell receptor beta chain was carried out in a study of identifying expanded T cells in peripheral blood. Study results and caveats: Roughly two-week clone count variance significantly increased as total template count grew.

Only in-frame clones appear in the TCRdb table, and some are missing; sequencing was by immunoSEQ multiplex PCR. The data hold some 91,000 clones, with about nine tenths observed a single time. V shed 0 bases and J 6 bases; nucleotides not matched to a gene: 6. This CDR3 is 15 amino acids long. Germline-derived CDR1 and CDR2 are MGHRA and YSYEKL. This clone was observed a single time. Its antigen is not known. The chain couples TRBV4-1 to TRBJ1-2; TRBD1 agrees at 8 bases. This receptor was taken from a person aged 18 to 75 in good health. The sample consisted of blood. CDR3 sequence (DNA): TGCGCCAGCAGCCAAGACCCAGGGGGCTCGAATGGCTACACCTTC. Translation: CASSQDPGGSNGYTF.